This paragraph covers one T cell receptor (beta chain) sequence. The sample originates from a study of blood T cell repertoires in COVID-19. The data were produced by immunoSEQ multiplex PCR, yet TCRdb's version contains in-frame clones alone and is incomplete. Of about 250,000 clones in the sample, roughly 85% were seen once. The germline V gene encodes CDR1 KGHDR and CDR2 SFDVKD. With V trimmed by 11 bases and J by 4 bases, 8 bases remained unmatched. The length of the CDR3 is 14 residues. The receptor was isolated from a woman in her thirties or forties who had been exposed to COVID-19. The chain links TRBV24-1 to TRBJ2-2; 8 bases are shared with TRBD1. Sample: PBMCs or T cells enriched from blood (not recorded which). The DNA of the CDR3 is TGTGCCATCAGCCAGGGGGCGGGCACCGGGGAGCTGTTTTTT. This encodes CAISQGAGTGELFF.